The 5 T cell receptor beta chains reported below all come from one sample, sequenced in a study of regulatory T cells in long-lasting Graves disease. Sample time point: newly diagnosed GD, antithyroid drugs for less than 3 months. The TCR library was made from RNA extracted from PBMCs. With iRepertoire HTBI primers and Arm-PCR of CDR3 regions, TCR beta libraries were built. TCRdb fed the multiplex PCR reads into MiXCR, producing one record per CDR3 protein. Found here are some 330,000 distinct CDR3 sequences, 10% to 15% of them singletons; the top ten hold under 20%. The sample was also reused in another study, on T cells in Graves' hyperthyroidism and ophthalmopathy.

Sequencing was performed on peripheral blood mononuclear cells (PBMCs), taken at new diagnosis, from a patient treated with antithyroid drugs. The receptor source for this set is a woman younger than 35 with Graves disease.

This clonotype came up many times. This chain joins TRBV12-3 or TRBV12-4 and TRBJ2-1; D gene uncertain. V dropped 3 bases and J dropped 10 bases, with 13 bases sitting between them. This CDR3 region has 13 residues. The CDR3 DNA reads TGTGCCAGCAGTTTGACAAGGGCAGGCGAGCAGTTCTTC. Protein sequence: CASSLTRAGEQFF.

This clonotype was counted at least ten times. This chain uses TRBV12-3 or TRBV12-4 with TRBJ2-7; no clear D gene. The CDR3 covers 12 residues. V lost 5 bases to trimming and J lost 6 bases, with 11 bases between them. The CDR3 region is CASSAAWGEQYF. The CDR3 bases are TGTGCCAGCAGTGCGGCCTGGGGCGAGCAGTACTTC.

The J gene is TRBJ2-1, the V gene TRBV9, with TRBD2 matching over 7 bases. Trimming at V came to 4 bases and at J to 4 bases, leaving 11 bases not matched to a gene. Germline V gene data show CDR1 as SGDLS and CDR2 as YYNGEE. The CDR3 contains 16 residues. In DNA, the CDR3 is TGTGCCAGCAGCTCCCCGGGTAGCGGGCCATACAATGAGCAGTTCTTC. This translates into CASSSPGSGPYNEQFF.

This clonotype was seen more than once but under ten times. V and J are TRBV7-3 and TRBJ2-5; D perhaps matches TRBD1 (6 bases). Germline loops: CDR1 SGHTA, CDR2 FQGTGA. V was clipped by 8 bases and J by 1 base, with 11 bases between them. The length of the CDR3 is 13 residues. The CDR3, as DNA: TGTGCCAGCGGTGTGGGGGCCCAAGAGACCCAGTACTTC. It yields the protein CASGVGAQETQYF.

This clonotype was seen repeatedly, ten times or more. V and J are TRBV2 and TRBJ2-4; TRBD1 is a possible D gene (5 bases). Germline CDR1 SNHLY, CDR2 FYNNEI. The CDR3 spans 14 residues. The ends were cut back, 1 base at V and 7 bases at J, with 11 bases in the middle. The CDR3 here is CASSEGAGRNIQYF. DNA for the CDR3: TGTGCCAGCAGTGAAGGGGCAGGGCGGAACATTCAGTACTTC. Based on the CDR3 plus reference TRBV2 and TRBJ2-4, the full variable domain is EPEVTQTPSHQVTQMGQEVILRCVPISNHLYFYWYRQILGQKVEFLVSFYNNEISEKSEIFDDQFSVERPDGSNFTLKIRSTKLEDSAMYFCASSEGAGRNIQYFGAGTRLSVL.